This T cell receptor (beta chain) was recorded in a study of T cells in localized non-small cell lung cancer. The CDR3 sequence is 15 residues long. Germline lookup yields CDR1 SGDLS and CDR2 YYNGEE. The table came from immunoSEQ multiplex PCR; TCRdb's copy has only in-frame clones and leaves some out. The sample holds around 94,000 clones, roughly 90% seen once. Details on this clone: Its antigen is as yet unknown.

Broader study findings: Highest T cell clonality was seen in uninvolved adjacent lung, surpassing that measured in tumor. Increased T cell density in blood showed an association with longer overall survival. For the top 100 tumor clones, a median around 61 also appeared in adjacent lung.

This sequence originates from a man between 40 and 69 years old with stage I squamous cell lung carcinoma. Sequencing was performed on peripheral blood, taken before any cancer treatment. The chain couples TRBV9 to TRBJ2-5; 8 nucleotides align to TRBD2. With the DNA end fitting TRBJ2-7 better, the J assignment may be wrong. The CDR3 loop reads CASSTSGASGREQYF. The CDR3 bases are TGTGCCAGCAGCACCTCCGGGGCTAGCGGGCGCGAGCAGTACTTC.